Listed below are T cell receptor beta chains from one sample, sequenced in a study of blood T cell repertoires in COVID-19. The table came from immunoSEQ multiplex PCR; TCRdb's copy has only in-frame clones and leaves some out. The sample lists 15,000 or so clones; roughly 92% were seen once. The source material was peripheral blood. These TCRs come from a human donor with active COVID-19. The donor label of this sample is uncertain. Each CDR3 is given with its conserved first and last residue. The D gene is left open where the match is weak. The size field is filled for only some rows; it gives once, few, many or a size class.

d_gene,abundance,len,v_gene,j_gene,CDR3nt,CDR3aa
TRBD1,.,14,TRBV19,TRBJ2-3,TGTGCCAGTCAGGACAGGGGAAGCACAGATACGCAGTATTTT,CASQDRGSTDTQYF
TRBD1,once,16,TRBV30,TRBJ2-7,TGTGCCTGGAGTGGCTGGGACAGCAAATCCTTCTACGAGCAGTACTTC,CAWSGWDSKSFYEQYF
TRBD1,.,15,TRBV10-3,TRBJ2-3,TGTGCCATCAGGGGGGACAGGGGGGTCACAGATACGCAGTATTTT,CAIRGDRGVTDTQYF
.,.,17,TRBV5-1,TRBJ2-7,TGCGCCAGCAGCCCAAGCTCTAGGGGCGGAAGCTCCTACGAGCAGTACTTC,CASSPSSRGGSSYEQYF
.,.,12,TRBV6-4,TRBJ1-6,TGTGCCAGCAGTGACTCCGGGGGACCCCTCCACTTT,CASSDSGGPLHF
.,.,15,TRBV18,TRBJ2-7,TGTGCCAGCTCACCAACAGGTACGTCTTCGCCCGAGCAGTACTTC,CASSPTGTSSPEQYF
TRBD2,.,16,TRBV10-3,TRBJ2-1,TGTGCCATCAGAAGGGGTGGAGCGGGAGGGATGGATGAGCAGTTCTTC,CAIRRGGAGGMDEQFF
TRBD1,.,13,TRBV30,TRBJ1-5,TGTGCCTGGAACCGGGACAGAAGTCAGCCCCAGCATTTT,CAWNRDRSQPQHF
TRBD2,.,15,TRBV9,TRBJ2-7,TGTGCCAGCAGCGAGGGGCTAGCGGAGAGATACGAGCAGTACTTC,CASSEGLAERYEQYF
TRBD2,.,15,TRBV3-1/TRBV3-2,TRBJ2-1,TGTGCCAGCAGCGACAGCGGGAGGGGTTACAATGAGCAGTTCTTC,CASSDSGRGYNEQFF
TRBD1,.,16,TRBV7-2,TRBJ2-1,TGTGCCAGCAGCTCACAGACAGGGGGCAGACGATCTGAGCAGTTCTTC,CASSSQTGGRRSEQFF
TRBD2,.,16,TRBV15,TRBJ2-3,TGTGCCACCAGCCCCAGGACTAGCGGGAGCACAGATACGCAGTATTTT,CATSPRTSGSTDTQYF
.,.,14,TRBV14,TRBJ2-2,TGTGCCAGCAGCGCGGCAGCGAACACCGGGGAGCTGTTTTTT,CASSAAANTGELFF
.,.,14,TRBV19,TRBJ1-1,TGTGCCAGCCGAAAAGGGGATATGAACACTGAAGCTTTCTTT,CASRKGDMNTEAFF
TRBD2,.,20,TRBV4-1,TRBJ2-1,TGCGCCAGCAGCCAAGATCGTGGACTAGCGGGGGTGAGCTCCTACAATGAGCAGTTCTTC,CASSQDRGLAGVSSYNEQFF
.,once,15,TRBV28,TRBJ1-2,TGTGCCAGCACTCATCATGGAGGGCTCAACTATGGCTACACCTTC,CASTHHGGLNYGYTF
.,.,16,TRBV10-3,TRBJ2-3,TGTGCCATCAGTGAGAGCCCTCTCCAATCCACAGATACGCAGTATTTT,CAISESPLQSTDTQYF
.,.,15,TRBV5-6,TRBJ1-3,TGTGCCAGCAGCTTGTTATCAGGGGCAAAAAACACCATATATTTT,CASSLLSGAKNTIYF
.,.,13,TRBV18,TRBJ2-1,TGTGCCAGCTCACCACCCCCCAGTCTTGAGCAGTTCTTC,CASSPPPSLEQFF
TRBD1,.,15,TRBV5-1,TRBJ2-1,TGCGCCAGCACCCCCATGACAGGGGCCTACAATGAGCAGTTCTTC,CASTPMTGAYNEQFF
TRBD2,.,19,TRBV11-2,TRBJ2-3,TGTGCCAGCAGCTTAAGACTAGCGGGAGGGATCCGCGGCACAGATACGCAGTATTTT,CASSLRLAGGIRGTDTQYF
.,.,14,TRBV5-3,TRBJ2-7,TGTGCCAGAAGCTTGATAGTGCCAGGGGATAAGCAGTACTTC,CARSLIVPGDKQYF
.,.,14,TRBV5-1,TRBJ2-7,TGCGCCAGCAGTTACGCAGGTCTGCGTTACGAGCAGTACTTC,CASSYAGLRYEQYF
.,.,13,TRBV5-1,TRBJ2-5,TGCGCCAGCACCCACAGGGCCCAAGAGACCCAGTACTTC,CASTHRAQETQYF
TRBD1,.,12,TRBV18,TRBJ2-5,TGTGCCAGCTCCCGGACAGGGCAGACCCAGTACTTC,CASSRTGQTQYF
TRBD2,.,17,TRBV7-9,TRBJ2-6,TGTGCCAGCAGCGGAGTAGCGGGAGCTCCCGGGGCCAACGTCCTGACTTTC,CASSGVAGAPGANVLTF
TRBD2,.,20,TRBV27,TRBJ2-7,TGTGCCAGCAGCCCCACGTACACTAGCGGGAGGGCCGTTAGCTCCTACGAGCAGTACTTC,CASSPTYTSGRAVSSYEQYF
TRBD1,.,14,TRBV5-6,TRBJ2-4,TGTGCCAGCAGCTGGGACAGGGCGGTAAACATTCAGTACTTC,CASSWDRAVNIQYF
.,.,14,TRBV6-5,TRBJ2-7,TGTGCCAGCAGAAGACAGGTTGCAGGGGACGAGCAGTACTTC,CASRRQVAGDEQYF